This T cell receptor (beta chain) was sequenced in a study of HIV-infected patients and healthy controls. Study-wide results and limits: Eight alpha and eight beta V genes differed significantly in mean usage between HIV-infected patients and controls. Compared with controls, mean Gini indices were significantly raised in HIV-infected repertoires, possibly indicating oligoclonality.

V was shortened by 0 bases and J by 1 base, with 3 bases between the two germline ends. CDR1 and CDR2 from the germline V gene are GTSNPN and SVGIG (reference sequence). This CDR3 has 12 residues. Alpha and beta constant-region primers primed reverse transcription of about 470 ng RNA. Using multiplexing indices, alpha and beta chain libraries were generated apart by chain-specific third strand synthesis. A 12-nucleotide barcode per molecule came from two concatenated random hexamers added pre-amplification. TCRdb re-derived calls from the 5' RACE reads in MiXCR, one entry per CDR3 protein. The sample carries under 20,000 distinct CDR3 sequences, roughly 9.3% recorded once. This clonotype has at least ten counts. Its specificity is not known. No cell fractionation was done, so the repertoire covers all unsorted peripheral blood T cells. An approximately 2.5 ml peripheral blood sample was taken for RNA.

The clonotype was recovered from an adult in good health. The material sequenced was blood. The genes are TRBV30 and TRBJ1-1, with no clear D. Here the CDR3 DNA reads TGTGCCTGGAGTGTGGGGAACACTGAAGCTTTCTTT. It is translated as CAWSVGNTEAFF.